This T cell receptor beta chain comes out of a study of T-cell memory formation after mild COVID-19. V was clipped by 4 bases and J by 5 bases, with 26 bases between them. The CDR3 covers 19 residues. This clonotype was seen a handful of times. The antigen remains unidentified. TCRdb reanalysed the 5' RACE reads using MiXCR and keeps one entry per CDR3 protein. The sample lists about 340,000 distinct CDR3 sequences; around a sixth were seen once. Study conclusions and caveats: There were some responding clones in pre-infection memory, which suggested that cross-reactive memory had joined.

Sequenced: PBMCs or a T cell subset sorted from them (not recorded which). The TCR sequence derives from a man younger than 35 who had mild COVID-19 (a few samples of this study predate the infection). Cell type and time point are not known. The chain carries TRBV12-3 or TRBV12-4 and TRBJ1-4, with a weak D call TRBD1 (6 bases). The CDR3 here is CASSYWLEGAEGGNEKLFF. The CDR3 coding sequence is TGTGCCAGCAGTTATTGGCTAGAGGGAGCAGAAGGGGGGAATGAAAAACTGTTTTTT.